Listed below are T cell receptor beta chains from one sample, sequenced in a study of blood T cell repertoires in COVID-19. Generated by immunoSEQ multiplex PCR, the TCRdb table keeps only in-frame clones and is missing some. The sample holds about 51,000 clones, 70% to 90% seen once. Material: peripheral blood. The receptors come from a man aged 45-65 years with active COVID-19. The CDR3 runs from the conserved cysteine through the conserved F or W. Size is stated for part of the rows, as once, few or many counts, or as a class when the clone is expanded.

>.|TRBV14|TRBJ2-4
CASSQITSPDIQYF
>.|TRBV5-3|TRBJ2-7
CARSLWAHRRVAHEQYF
>.|TRBV11-3|TRBJ2-7
CASRYDSDRAYEQYF
>.|TRBV14|TRBJ2-7
CASSPLRDRGPEQYF
>.|TRBV18|TRBJ1-5
CASSPNNQGLGNQPQHF
>.|TRBV9|TRBJ2-5
CASSKTGTKETQYF
>.|TRBV19|TRBJ1-1
CAIGAGPGQGLAGNTEAFF
>.|TRBV9|TRBJ1-1
CASSRGAGQVKNTEAFF
>.|TRBV9|TRBJ2-1
CASSVDPRGSDNEQFF
>.|TRBV5-6|TRBJ1-5
CASSLASAGVPQPQHF
>.|TRBV18|TRBJ2-5
CASSQDRQETQYF
>.|TRBV18|TRBJ1-4
CASSPRGGDEKLFF
>.|TRBV5-1|TRBJ1-2
CASTTQGYGYTF
>.|TRBV20-1|TRBJ2-5
CSASGWAQETQYF
>once|TRBV19|TRBJ2-5
CASSIRGGRAVKTQYF